A single sample gave rise to the 21 T cell receptor beta chains below, sequenced in a study of beta chain features in type 1 diabetes. The sequenced template was cDNA made from the entire isolated RNA. Clones were sequenced by immunoSEQ multiplex PCR, and TCRdb holds only the in-frame ones, with some missing. The sample includes 130,000 to 150,000 clones, around 50% of them seen just once. Sequences were obtained from Tregs from blood. These receptors were collected from a man aged 18 to 30 in good health.

This clone came up a few times. The chain joins TRBV29-1 to TRBJ1-5; maybe TRBD1 (5 bases). The CDR3 spans 13 residues. The V gene lost 6 bases and the J gene lost 6 bases, with 15 bases spanning the gap. Germline values: CDR1 SQVTM, CDR2 ANQGSEA. The CDR3 is CSVMTGRGQPQHF. CDR3 nucleotides: TGCAGCGTCATGACGGGGAGGGGTCAGCCCCAGCATTTT.

The chain carries TRBV9 and TRBJ2-2; 13 nucleotides align to TRBD2. CDR3 length: 16 amino acids. V lost 3 bases to trimming and J lost 6 bases; unmatched junction nucleotides: 5. Germline V gives CDR1 SGDLS, CDR2 YYNGEE. CDR3 region: CASSAPGLAGAGELFF. The CDR3, as DNA: TGTGCCAGCAGCGCACCTGGACTAGCGGGGGCCGGGGAGCTGTTTTTT.

This clone appeared a few times. The J gene is TRBJ2-4, the V gene TRBV21-1; TRBD2 is the table's D call and was not checked against the DNA. TRBV21-1 is tagged as a pseudogene. The length of the CDR3 is 14 residues. In DNA, the CDR3 is TGTGCCAGTCGAAAACCCGGGGCCAAAAACATTCAGTACTTC. Amino acid sequence: CASRKPGAKNIQYF.

The chain employs TRBV7-9 and TRBJ1-1; no clear D gene. V lost 7 bases and J lost 5, with 11 bases in between. Germline V gene sequence: CDR1 SEHNR, CDR2 FQNEAQ (reference sequence). The CDR3 has 12 amino acids. Here the CDR3 reads CASTLERTEAFF. As DNA, the CDR3 is TGTGCCAGCACCCTAGAGAGGACTGAAGCTTTCTTT. Drawing the rest from reference TRBV7-9 and TRBJ1-1, the complete variable domain is DTGVSQNPRHKITKRGQNVTFRCDPISEHNRLYWYRQTLGQGPEFLTYFQNEAQLEKSRLLSDRFSAERPKGSFSTLEIQRTEQGDSAMYLCASTLERTEAFFGQGTRLTVV.

The chain uses TRBV5-1 and TRBJ1-5; 7 bases agree with TRBD1. The CDR3 has 15 residues. Trimming cost V 4 bases and J 4 bases; bases outside gene matches: 8. CDR1 and CDR2 from the germline V gene are SGHRS and YFSETQ. The DNA of the CDR3 is TGCGCCAGCAGCCTCTCCGGCAGGGGGAATCAGCCCCAGCATTTT. Translated: CASSLSGRGNQPQHF.

The rearrangement links TRBV7-2 to TRBJ2-1, with TRBD2 as a possible D gene (6 bases). V lost 1 base and J lost 4, with 11 bases in between. The CDR3 sequence is 15 residues long. Germline assignment: CDR1 SGHTA and CDR2 FQGNSA. The CDR3 is CASSLENAGYNEQFF. CDR3 bases: TGTGCCAGCAGCTTAGAAAACGCGGGGTACAATGAGCAGTTCTTC.

The V gene is TRBV11-3, the J gene TRBJ2-1, with D perhaps matching TRBD2 (5 bases). The CDR3 has 13 residues. Trimming shortened V by 1 base and J by 9 bases, and 10 bases separated the two germline ends. Germline V lookup: CDR1 SGHNT, CDR2 YENEEA. The CDR3 DNA sequence: TGTGCCAGCAGCTTAGTGAGAGCGGCTGAGCAGTTCTTC. It codes for CASSLVRAAEQFF.

This clone was observed once. The rearrangement uses TRBV11-2 and TRBJ2-3; the D is unclear. Per the germline V gene, CDR1 is SGHAT and CDR2 is FQNNGV. V lost 5 bases to trimming and J lost 4 bases, with 7 bases between them. The CDR3 has 12 amino acids. The CDR3 reads CASSLTSDTQYF. Written as DNA, the CDR3 is TGTGCCAGCAGCCTAACCTCAGATACGCAGTATTTT.

This clone was picked up a small number of times. This rearrangement joins TRBV19 to TRBJ2-3; 9 bases line up with TRBD1. The V gene end was trimmed by 2 bases and the J gene end by 3 bases; junction bases not matched to a gene: 3. The germline V gene encodes CDR1 LNHDA and CDR2 SQIVND (reference sequence). The CDR3 consists of 15 residues. CDR3 nucleotide sequence: TGTGCCAGTAGTATACGGACAGGGGTTACAGATACGCAGTATTTT. This encodes CASSIRTGVTDTQYF.

This rearrangement joins TRBV5-4 to TRBJ2-7; TRBD2 aligns across 14 bases. The junction had 8 bases not matched to a gene; V was cut back by 4 bases and J by 5 bases. There are 16 residues in the CDR3. Germline V gene sequence: CDR1 SGHNT, CDR2 YYREEE (reference sequence). The CDR3 region is CASSIARTSGRNEQYF. CDR3 nucleotides: TGTGCCAGCAGCATAGCCAGGACTAGCGGGAGGAACGAGCAGTACTTC.

V and J are TRBV29-1 and TRBJ2-5, with TRBD2 as a possible D gene (7 bases). V lost 6 bases and J 2 bases, leaving 13 bases between the germline ends. CDR1 and CDR2 (germline): SQVTM, ANQGSEA. The CDR3 covers 13 residues. CDR3 nucleotide sequence: TGCAGCGTGGGGGGGGCCAGTCAAGAGACCCAGTACTTC. Translating it yields CSVGGASQETQYF.

This clone was counted only a few times. The CDR3 here is CAWSVSPVISYEQYF. CDR3 nucleotide sequence: TGTGCCTGGAGTGTTAGCCCGGTTATCTCCTACGAGCAGTACTTC. The chain uses TRBV30 and TRBJ2-7; no firm D call. The CDR3 has 15 amino acids. CDR1 and CDR2 (germline): GTSNPN, SVGIG (reference sequence). The V end was cut by 0 bases, the J end by 0 bases, with 12 bases between.

The chain couples TRBV7-2 to TRBJ1-3, with D maybe TRBD1 (6 bases). The CDR3 spans 16 residues. The germline V gene encodes CDR1 SGHTA and CDR2 FQGNSA. The V and J ends lost 5 bases and 7 bases respectively, with 21 bases between them. CDR3 in DNA: TGTGCCAGCAGCCGAGGGGGGGCAGGGGCCGTTAACACCATATATTTT. The encoded protein is CASSRGGAGAVNTIYF.

The gene calls are TRBV28 and TRBJ1-2; 7 nucleotides line up with TRBD1. CDR3 length: 13 residues. Trimming cost V 7 bases and J 4 bases; bases outside gene matches: 6. CDR1 MDHEN and CDR2 SYDVKM come from the germline V gene. The DNA of the CDR3 is TGTGCCAGCACCACGACAGGGAGCTATGGCTACACCTTC. Amino acid sequence: CASTTTGSYGYTF.

This rearrangement joins TRBV6-1 to TRBJ1-5, with a weak D call TRBD1 (6 bases). V was pared by 1 base and J by 4 bases, with 17 bases between. The CDR3 loop spans 17 amino acids. CDR1 and CDR2 (germline): MNHNS, SASEGT. CDR3 coding DNA: TGTGCCAGCAGTGAAGGATTGCGACAGGTGGTTAATCAGCCCCAGCATTTT. Residues: CASSEGLRQVVNQPQHF.

DNA for the CDR3: TGTGCCAGCCGATCGAGGGCTACTGGGGAATACGAGCAGTACTTC. Encoded protein: CASRSRATGEYEQYF. The chain joins TRBV27 to TRBJ2-7; D possibly corresponds to TRBD2 (5 bases). The CDR3 spans 15 residues. V lost 8 bases, J lost 4 bases, and 21 bases lay in between. Germline assignment: CDR1 MNHEY and CDR2 SMNVEV (reference sequence).

The V gene is TRBV5-1, the J gene TRBJ2-7; 8 bases match TRBD2. Unmatched junction bases numbered 10, after V lost 4 bases and J lost 4 bases. This CDR3 has 15 amino acids. CDR1 SGHRS and CDR2 YFSETQ come from the germline V gene. In nucleotides, the CDR3 is TGCGCCAGCAGCGTCACAAACGGGGGGGCTTACGAGCAGTACTTC. Translating gives CASSVTNGGAYEQYF.

This clone showed up just a few times. The chain uses TRBV7-2 and TRBJ2-2; D possibly corresponds to TRBD1 (5 bases). This CDR3 spans 15 amino acids. Looked up from germline, CDR1 is SGHTA and CDR2 is FQGNSA. With 6 bases removed from V and 3 bases from J, the gap between germline ends came to 14 bases. The DNA of the CDR3 is TGTGCCAGCAGGCTCCAGCTAGGGGACACCGGGGAGCTGTTTTTT. Translated, it gives CASRLQLGDTGELFF.

J is TRBJ1-3 and V is TRBV7-2; 7 bases fit TRBD1. The CDR3 is 15 residues long. V was clipped by 5 bases and J by 5 bases; unmatched bases: 9. From germline, CDR1 is SGHTA and CDR2 FQGNSA. The CDR3 sequence is CASSPPGTVRNTIYF. CDR3 bases: TGTGCCAGCAGCCCACCCGGGACAGTTCGAAACACCATATATTTT.

The chain combines TRBV28 with TRBJ2-3, with 9 bases fitting TRBD1. Germline V gene lookup returns CDR1 MDHEN and CDR2 SYDVKM. J was trimmed by 1 base and V by 6 bases; bases with no gene match: 5. The CDR3 is 15 amino acids. The CDR3 DNA is TGTGCCAGCAGCACAGGGGGCCGTCGCACAGATACGCAGTATTTT. This encodes CASSTGGRRTDTQYF.

The V and J genes are TRBV27 and TRBJ2-6; maybe TRBD1 (6 bases). Germline CDR1 MNHEY, CDR2 SMNVEV (reference sequence). CDR3 length equals 15 residues. Trimming left V 7 bases short and J 4 bases short, with 14 bases between. CDR3 DNA: TGTGCCAGCACCTTGACAGGATTAGGGGCCAACGTCCTGACTTTC. Protein sequence: CASTLTGLGANVLTF.